The rows below give T cell receptor beta chains drawn from one sample of a study of T-cell reconstitution after alpha-beta-depleted transplantation in children. TCRdb used MiXCR to reprocess the PCR reads, holding one entry per CDR3 protein. The sample yields hundreds of thousands of distinct CDR3 sequences, over 10% seen once. The specimen comprised PBMCs, sampled before TCRalphabeta/CD19-depleted stem cell transplant. These receptors all come from a girl between 2 and 10 years old with congenital amegakaryocytic thrombocytopenia, due to receive a stem cell transplant. CDR3s include the opening cysteine and the closing phenylalanine or tryptophan. A D gene is named only where the DNA matches it firmly. The size entry is marked missing in some rows and otherwise reads once, few, many or a size class.

V: TRBV7-8; D: TRBD2; size: many; J: TRBJ2-1; DNA: TGTGCCAGCAGCATTACCGGGACTAGCGCGTACAATGAGCAGTTCTTC; CDR3: CASSITGTSAYNEQFF
V: TRBV20-1; D: -; size: many; J: TRBJ2-2; DNA: TGCAGTGCTAGAGATTTGGGCGGAACCACCGGGGAGCTGTTTTTT; CDR3: CSARDLGGTTGELFF
V: TRBV5-1; D: -; size: few; J: TRBJ2-1; DNA: TGCGCCAGCAGCCCCCGCTTATTTATGAGCTCCTACAATGAGCAGTTCTTC; CDR3: CASSPRLFMSSYNEQFF
V: TRBV5-1; D: TRBD2; size: once; J: TRBJ2-1; DNA: TGCGCCAGCAGCCCGACGGGACTAGCGGCCCATGAGCAGTTCTTC; CDR3: CASSPTGLAAHEQFF
V: TRBV20-1; D: TRBD1; size: many; J: TRBJ2-2; DNA: TGCAGTGCTAAACCCTCGGGGACAGTAAACACCGGGGAGCTGTTTTTT; CDR3: CSAKPSGTVNTGELFF
V: TRBV7-2; D: TRBD1; size: -; J: TRBJ1-1; DNA: TGTGCCAGCAGCGCCCGCTCGACAGGGGGCACTGAAGCTTTCTTT; CDR3: CASSARSTGGTEAFF
V: TRBV15; D: TRBD1; size: many; J: TRBJ1-4; DNA: TGTGCCACCAGCAGAGGACAGGGGGAAGAGGAAAAACTGTTTTTT; CDR3: CATSRGQGEEEKLFF
V: TRBV7-8; D: -; size: -; J: TRBJ2-1; DNA: TGTGCCAGCAGCTTATACAGGGGGGGACACTACAATGAGCAGTTCTTC; CDR3: CASSLYRGGHYNEQFF
V: TRBV30; D: -; size: -; J: TRBJ1-6; DNA: TGTGCCTGGAGTGTAAGTGACAGGAGCCCTCTCCACTTT; CDR3: CAWSVSDRSPLHF
V: TRBV11-2; D: TRBD2; size: -; J: TRBJ2-5; DNA: TGTGCCAGCAGCTTAGGACGAGCGGGGGAAGAGACCCAGTACTTC; CDR3: CASSLGRAGEETQYF
V: TRBV29-1; D: -; size: few; J: TRBJ2-4; DNA: TGCAGCGTGCGAGCGGAGGCCAAAAACATTCAGTACTTC; CDR3: CSVRAEAKNIQYF
V: TRBV29-1; D: TRBD2; size: -; J: TRBJ2-1; DNA: TGCAGCGTTGAAGTAGGCAAGGGGCTAGCGGGAATCAATGAGCAGTTCTTC; CDR3: CSVEVGKGLAGINEQFF
V: TRBV7-9; D: TRBD1; size: -; J: TRBJ1-6; DNA: TGTGCCAGCAGCTCCCTAAACCCGACAGGGTGGAATTCACCCCTCCACTTT; CDR3: CASSSLNPTGWNSPLHF
V: TRBV6-5; D: -; size: many; J: TRBJ1-1; DNA: TGTGCCAGCAGTTACAAGGAGATGAACACTGAAGCTTTCTTT; CDR3: CASSYKEMNTEAFF
V: TRBV4-1; D: -; size: few; J: TRBJ1-5; DNA: TGCGCCAGCAGCCAAGAGGGTCAGGGGCGGCAGCCCCAGCATTTT; CDR3: CASSQEGQGRQPQHF
V: TRBV18; D: -; size: few; J: TRBJ2-7; DNA: TGTGCCAGCTCACAGGGGGGGACTACCTACGAGCAGTACTTC; CDR3: CASSQGGTTYEQYF
V: TRBV30; D: TRBD1; size: -; J: TRBJ2-7; DNA: TGTGCCTACATACAGTTGACAGGGTTGAGCGAGCAGTACTTC; CDR3: CAYIQLTGLSEQYF
V: TRBV6-1; D: TRBD2; size: few; J: TRBJ2-5; DNA: TGTGCCAGCAGTGCACAAAGCGGGAGCGGACAAGAGACCCAGTACTTC; CDR3: CASSAQSGSGQETQYF
V: TRBV7-9; D: -; size: few; J: TRBJ2-1; DNA: TGTGCCAGCAGCTTATTAATGGAAGAGCAGTTCTTC; CDR3: CASSLLMEEQFF
V: TRBV5-6; D: -; size: many; J: TRBJ2-3; DNA: TGTGCCAGCAGCTTGCCAGGACCAGATACGCAGTATTTT; CDR3: CASSLPGPDTQYF
V: TRBV3-1; D: TRBD2; size: few; J: TRBJ2-7; DNA: TGTGCCAGCAGCCAAGCGGTAGTAGCGGGCTACGAGCAGTACTTC; CDR3: CASSQAVVAGYEQYF
V: TRBV7-8; D: -; size: -; J: TRBJ2-5; DNA: TGTGCCAGCAGCTTACAGGATGGAGAGACCCAGTACTTC; CDR3: CASSLQDGETQYF
V: TRBV20-1; D: -; size: few; J: TRBJ2-7; DNA: TGCAGTGCTAGAGCCCTGGCGGGGCACGAGCAGTACTTC; CDR3: CSARALAGHEQYF
V: TRBV20-1; D: TRBD2; size: few; J: TRBJ2-5; DNA: TGCAGTGCTAGCCCTCTTCCTAGCGGGAGCCCGGGGGCCCAGTACTTC; CDR3: CSASPLPSGSPGAQYF
V: TRBV5-1; D: TRBD2; size: many; J: TRBJ2-1; DNA: TGCGCCAGCGGAATACTTAGCGGGAGTTCCCACAATGAGCAGTTCTTC; CDR3: CASGILSGSSHNEQFF
V: TRBV7-2; D: -; size: many; J: TRBJ1-1; DNA: TGTGCCAGCAGCCTAAGGGGGAGGGACACTGAAGCTTTCTTT; CDR3: CASSLRGRDTEAFF
V: TRBV7-2; D: -; size: many; J: TRBJ2-5; DNA: TGTGCCAGCAGCGCAGGGATTTACCAAGAGACCCAGTACTTC; CDR3: CASSAGIYQETQYF
V: TRBV2; D: -; size: -; J: TRBJ1-1; DNA: TGTGCCATCTGTGCCGACAGCCCTGGGGCTGAAGCTTTCTTT; CDR3: CAICADSPGAEAFF
V: TRBV28; D: TRBD2; size: -; J: TRBJ2-1; DNA: TGTGCCAGCAGGCTGAGCGGGAAGAATTTCTTCTTC; CDR3: CASRLSGKNFFF
V: TRBV11-2; D: -; size: few; J: TRBJ2-6; DNA: TGTGCCAGCAGCTTAGATCCGGGAGCAGGGGCCAACGTCCTGACTTTC; CDR3: CASSLDPGAGANVLTF
V: TRBV7-9; D: -; size: few; J: TRBJ2-1; DNA: TGTGCCAGCAGCTTTACTGGCTACCAATTTAATGAGCAGTTCTTC; CDR3: CASSFTGYQFNEQFF
V: TRBV20-1; D: -; size: -; J: TRBJ2-3; DNA: TGCAGTGCTGAGCCCCCCCTAGACACAGATACGCAGTATTTT; CDR3: CSAEPPLDTDTQYF
V: TRBV5-1; D: TRBD1; size: many; J: TRBJ2-2; DNA: TGCGCCAGCAGCTTGGTGGACAGGCCCACCGGGGAGCTGTTTTTT; CDR3: CASSLVDRPTGELFF
V: TRBV3-1; D: -; size: -; J: TRBJ2-7; DNA: TGTGCCAGCAGCCAAGACGCGGGAACAGGCGTGGGGCAGTACTTC; CDR3: CASSQDAGTGVGQYF
V: TRBV4-1; D: -; size: many; J: TRBJ1-5; DNA: TGCGCCAGCAGCCAAGTTATCGGGCCGGCGCGTCAGCCCCAGCATTTT; CDR3: CASSQVIGPARQPQHF
V: TRBV4-1; D: -; size: few; J: TRBJ2-7; DNA: TGCGCCAGCAGCCAAGGGACTCGGGAGTCGCAGTACTTC; CDR3: CASSQGTRESQYF
V: TRBV20-1; D: -; size: many; J: TRBJ2-1; DNA: TGCAGTGCTAGCCGGGTCTCCTACAATGAGCAGTTCTTC; CDR3: CSASRVSYNEQFF
V: TRBV29-1; D: TRBD1; size: many; J: TRBJ2-1; DNA: TGCAGCGTGGACCGGGACAGGGGGCCAAATGAGCAGTTCTTC; CDR3: CSVDRDRGPNEQFF
V: TRBV7-9; D: -; size: once; J: TRBJ2-7; DNA: TGTGCCAGCAGCGTCAACGCGGGACAGACCTACGAGCAGTACTTC; CDR3: CASSVNAGQTYEQYF
V: TRBV29-1; D: TRBD1; size: many; J: TRBJ2-7; DNA: TGCAGCGCCGGGGACAGTGGCTACGAGCAGTACTTC; CDR3: CSAGDSGYEQYF
V: TRBV12-5; D: -; size: few; J: TRBJ2-7; DNA: TGTGCTAGTGGACCCCCGACAGCCTACGAGCAGTACTTC; CDR3: CASGPPTAYEQYF
V: TRBV20-1; D: TRBD2; size: -; J: TRBJ2-3; DNA: TGCAGTGCTAGTCCCAGCGGGAGGGCCTCGGATACGCAGTATTTT; CDR3: CSASPSGRASDTQYF
V: TRBV13; D: -; size: -; J: TRBJ2-2; DNA: TGTGCCAGCAGCTTAGGTCCAGTCCCCACCGGGGAGCTGTTTTTT; CDR3: CASSLGPVPTGELFF
V: TRBV11-1; D: -; size: -; J: TRBJ2-1; DNA: TGTGCCAGCAGCTTAGACTTCCCCCCGGGGACAGCGGGCTACAATGAGCAGTTCTTC; CDR3: CASSLDFPPGTAGYNEQFF
V: TRBV5-1; D: -; size: few; J: TRBJ1-1; DNA: TGCGCCAGCAGCTTGATTCTCGCAGGGGCGAAGGACACTGAAGCTTTCTTT; CDR3: CASSLILAGAKDTEAFF
V: TRBV20-1; D: -; size: many; J: TRBJ2-1; DNA: TGCAGTGCTACCCCTAGCGCCTACAATGAGCAGTTCTTC; CDR3: CSATPSAYNEQFF
V: TRBV5-1; D: -; size: -; J: TRBJ2-7; DNA: TGCGCCAGCAACGGCCGTGCGGACGAGCAGTACTTC; CDR3: CASNGRADEQYF
V: TRBV12-3/TRBV12-4; D: -; size: many; J: TRBJ1-1; DNA: TGTGCCAGCAGTTACGAGACGTTGAACACTGAAGCTTTCTTT; CDR3: CASSYETLNTEAFF
V: TRBV12-3/TRBV12-4; D: -; size: few; J: TRBJ1-4; DNA: TGTGCCAGCAGCGTGGGGGGAGATGAAAAACTGTTTTTT; CDR3: CASSVGGDEKLFF
V: TRBV29-1; D: -; size: -; J: TRBJ2-1; DNA: TGCAGCGTCGGGGGACCGCGGGGAAATGAGCAGTTCTTC; CDR3: CSVGGPRGNEQFF
V: TRBV9; D: TRBD1; size: few; J: TRBJ2-3; DNA: TGTGCCAGCAGCGCTCCGGGACAGGGGGCAGCAGATACGCAGTATTTT; CDR3: CASSAPGQGAADTQYF
V: TRBV18; D: -; size: few; J: TRBJ2-3; DNA: TGTGCCAGCTCACCACCAACAGGCGCTACAGATACGCAGTATTTT; CDR3: CASSPPTGATDTQYF
V: TRBV5-1; D: -; size: many; J: TRBJ2-3; DNA: TGCGCCAGCAGCTTGGATCCCGGCTTTAGCACAGATACGCAGTATTTT; CDR3: CASSLDPGFSTDTQYF
V: TRBV7-3; D: -; size: many; J: TRBJ1-1; DNA: TGTGCCAGCAGCTTACGCGGGGGCAGGGACACTGAAGCTTTCTTT; CDR3: CASSLRGGRDTEAFF
V: TRBV20-1; D: -; size: -; J: TRBJ2-1; DNA: TGCAGTGCTTCTACAACGATCGAGCAGTTCTTC; CDR3: CSASTTIEQFF
V: TRBV20-1; D: TRBD2; size: few; J: TRBJ2-7; DNA: TGCAGTGCCCCCTTATTGGGGGAGGGCTACGAGCAGTACTTC; CDR3: CSAPLLGEGYEQYF
V: TRBV15; D: TRBD2; size: -; J: TRBJ2-1; DNA: TGTGCCACCAGCTTCAAGCGGGAGGACAATGAGCAGTTCTTC; CDR3: CATSFKREDNEQFF
V: TRBV20-1; D: -; size: -; J: TRBJ2-7; DNA: TGCAGTGTCCCCGGGGCGAACGAAAAGCAGTACTTC; CDR3: CSVPGANEKQYF
V: TRBV7-6; D: TRBD1; size: once; J: TRBJ1-1; DNA: TGTGCCAGCGGATCGGTCGGACAGGGAAGAGAGAACACTGAAGCTTTCTTT; CDR3: CASGSVGQGRENTEAFF